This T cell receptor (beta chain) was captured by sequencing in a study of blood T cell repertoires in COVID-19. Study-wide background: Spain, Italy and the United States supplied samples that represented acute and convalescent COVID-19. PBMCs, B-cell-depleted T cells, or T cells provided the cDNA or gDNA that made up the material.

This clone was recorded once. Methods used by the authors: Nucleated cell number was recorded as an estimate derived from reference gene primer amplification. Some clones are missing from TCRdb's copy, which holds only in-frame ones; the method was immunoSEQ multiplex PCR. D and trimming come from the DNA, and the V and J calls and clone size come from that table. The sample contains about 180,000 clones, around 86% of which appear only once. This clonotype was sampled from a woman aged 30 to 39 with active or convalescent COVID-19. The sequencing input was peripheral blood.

The CDR3 loop reads CASSLSLSGRGDYEQYF. The CDR3 DNA follows: TGCGCCAGCAGCTTGTCCCTTAGCGGGAGGGGGGACTACGAGCAGTACTTC. The rearrangement uses TRBV5-1 and TRBJ2-7, with 11 bases matching TRBD2. Germline V CDR1 and CDR2: SGHRS, YFSETQ. The CDR3 has 17 residues. The trim removed 1 base at V and 3 bases at J, leaving 9 bases unmatched.